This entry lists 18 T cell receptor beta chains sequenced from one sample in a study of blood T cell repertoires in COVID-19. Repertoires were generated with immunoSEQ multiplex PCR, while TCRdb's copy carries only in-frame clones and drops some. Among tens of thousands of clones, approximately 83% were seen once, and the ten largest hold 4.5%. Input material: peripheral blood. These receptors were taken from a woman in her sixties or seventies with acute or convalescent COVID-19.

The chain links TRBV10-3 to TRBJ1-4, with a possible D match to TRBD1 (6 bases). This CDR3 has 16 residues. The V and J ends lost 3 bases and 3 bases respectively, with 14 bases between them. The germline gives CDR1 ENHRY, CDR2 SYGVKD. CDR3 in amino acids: CAISELQGQANEKLFF. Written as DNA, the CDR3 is TGTGCCATCAGTGAATTGCAGGGGCAAGCTAATGAAAAACTGTTTTTT.

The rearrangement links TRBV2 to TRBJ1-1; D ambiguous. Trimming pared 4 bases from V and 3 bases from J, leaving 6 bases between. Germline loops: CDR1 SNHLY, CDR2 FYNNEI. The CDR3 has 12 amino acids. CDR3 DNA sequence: TGTGCCAGCAGTGTTAGTTACACTGAAGCTTTCTTT. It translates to CASSVSYTEAFF.

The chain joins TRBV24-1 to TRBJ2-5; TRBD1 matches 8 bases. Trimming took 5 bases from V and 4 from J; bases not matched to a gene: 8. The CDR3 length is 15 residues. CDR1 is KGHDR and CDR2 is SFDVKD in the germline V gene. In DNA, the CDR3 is TGTGCCACCAGTGTCATCCCAGGGGGCGGAGAGACCCAGTACTTC. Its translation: CATSVIPGGGETQYF.

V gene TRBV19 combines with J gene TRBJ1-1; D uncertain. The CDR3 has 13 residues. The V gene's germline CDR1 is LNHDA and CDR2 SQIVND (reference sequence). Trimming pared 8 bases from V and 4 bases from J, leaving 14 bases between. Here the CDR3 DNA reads TGTGCCAGTGTGCCGCCCGCGGGCACTGAAGCTTTCTTT. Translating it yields CASVPPAGTEAFF.

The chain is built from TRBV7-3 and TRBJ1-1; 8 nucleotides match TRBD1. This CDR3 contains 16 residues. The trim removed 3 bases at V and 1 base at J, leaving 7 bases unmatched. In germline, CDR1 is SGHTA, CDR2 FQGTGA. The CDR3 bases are TGTGCCAGCAGCTTCGGGACAGGCCGTACGAACACTGAAGCTTTCTTT. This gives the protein CASSFGTGRTNTEAFF. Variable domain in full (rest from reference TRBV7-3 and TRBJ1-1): GAGVSQTPSNKVTEKGKYVELRCDPISGHTALYWYRQSLGQGPEFLIYFQGTGAADDSGLPNDRFFAVRPEGSVSTLKIQRTERGDSAVYLCASSFGTGRTNTEAFFGQGTRLTVV.

CDR3 DNA sequence: TGTGCCAGCAGCTTAGGACAGGGCGAAAAACTGTTTTTT. The encoded protein is CASSLGQGEKLFF. V is TRBV5-5 and J is TRBJ1-4; TRBD1 matches 8 bases. This CDR3 region has 13 residues. The J segment lost 8 bases and the V segment lost 2 bases, leaving 2 bases of the junction unmatched. The germline gives CDR1 SGHKS, CDR2 YYEKEE (reference sequence).

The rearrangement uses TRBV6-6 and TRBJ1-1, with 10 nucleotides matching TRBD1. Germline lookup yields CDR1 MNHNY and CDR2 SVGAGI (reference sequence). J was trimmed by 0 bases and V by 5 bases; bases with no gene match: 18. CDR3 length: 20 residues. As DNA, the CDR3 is TGTGCCAGCAGTCAATCAACACCGACAGGGGGCAGTCCCCTGAACACTGAAGCTTTCTTT. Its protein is CASSQSTPTGGSPLNTEAFF.

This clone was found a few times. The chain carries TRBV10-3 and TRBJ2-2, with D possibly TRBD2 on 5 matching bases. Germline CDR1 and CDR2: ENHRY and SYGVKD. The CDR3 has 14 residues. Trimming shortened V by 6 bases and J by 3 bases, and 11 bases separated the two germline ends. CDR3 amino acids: CAIRPGTDTGELFF. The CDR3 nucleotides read TGTGCCATCAGACCGGGAACGGACACCGGGGAGCTGTTTTTT.

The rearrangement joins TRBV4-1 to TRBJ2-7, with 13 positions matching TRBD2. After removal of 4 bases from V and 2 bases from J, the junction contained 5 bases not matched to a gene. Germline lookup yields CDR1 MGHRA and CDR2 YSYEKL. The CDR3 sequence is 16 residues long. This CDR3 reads CASSLSGTSGAYEQYF. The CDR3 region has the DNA TGCGCCAGCAGCCTATCTGGGACTAGCGGGGCCTACGAGCAGTACTTC.

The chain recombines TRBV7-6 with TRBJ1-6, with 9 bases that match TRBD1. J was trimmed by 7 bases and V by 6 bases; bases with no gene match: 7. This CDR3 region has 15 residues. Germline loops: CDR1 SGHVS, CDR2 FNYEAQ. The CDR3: CASRGTGWENSPLHF. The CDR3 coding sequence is TGTGCCAGCAGAGGGACAGGGTGGGAGAATTCACCCCTCCACTTT.

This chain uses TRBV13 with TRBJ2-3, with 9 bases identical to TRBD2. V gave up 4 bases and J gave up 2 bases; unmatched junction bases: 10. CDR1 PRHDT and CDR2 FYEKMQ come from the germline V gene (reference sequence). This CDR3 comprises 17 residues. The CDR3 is CASSSTGGLANTDTQYF. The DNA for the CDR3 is TGTGCCAGCAGCTCGACTGGGGGACTAGCTAACACAGATACGCAGTATTTT.

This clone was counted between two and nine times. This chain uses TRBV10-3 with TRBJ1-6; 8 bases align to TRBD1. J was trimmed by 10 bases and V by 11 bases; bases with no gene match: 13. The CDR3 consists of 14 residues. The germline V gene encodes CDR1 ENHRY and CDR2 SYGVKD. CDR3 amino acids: CASAGQASGSPLHF. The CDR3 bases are TGTGCCTCCGCGGGACAGGCTTCGGGATCACCCCTCCACTTT.

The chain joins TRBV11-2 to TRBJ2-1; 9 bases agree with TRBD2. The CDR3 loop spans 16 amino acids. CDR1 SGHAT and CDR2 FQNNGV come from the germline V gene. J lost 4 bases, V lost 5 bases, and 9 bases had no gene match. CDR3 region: CASSLGAGGRYNEQFF. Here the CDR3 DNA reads TGTGCCAGCAGCCTAGGGGCGGGGGGGCGATACAATGAGCAGTTCTTC. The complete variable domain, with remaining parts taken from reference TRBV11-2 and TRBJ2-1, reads EAGVAQSPRYKIIEKRQSVAFWCNPISGHATLYWYQQILGQGPKLLIQFQNNGVVDDSQLPKDRFSAERLKGVDSTLKIQPAKLEDSAVYLCASSLGAGGRYNEQFFGPGTRLTVL.

DNA of the CDR3: TGTGCCAGCAGCGCCCGGGGCACCGGGGAGCTGTTTTTT. Amino acids: CASSARGTGELFF. V gene TRBV9 combines with J gene TRBJ2-2; D might be TRBD2 (5 bases). CDR1 is SGDLS and CDR2 is YYNGEE in the germline V gene. V lost 3 bases, J lost 4 bases, and 7 bases lay in between. The CDR3 is made up of 13 amino acids. The variable domain in full, with the rest retrieved from reference TRBV9 and TRBJ2-2, is DSGVTQTPKHLITATGQRVTLRCSPRSGDLSVYWYQQSLDQGLQFLIQYYNGEERAKGNILERFSAQQFPDLHSELNLSSLELGDSALYFCASSARGTGELFFGEGSRLTVL.

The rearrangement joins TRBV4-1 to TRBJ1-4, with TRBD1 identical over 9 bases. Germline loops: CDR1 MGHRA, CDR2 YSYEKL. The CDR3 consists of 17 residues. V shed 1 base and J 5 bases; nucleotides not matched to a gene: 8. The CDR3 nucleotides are TGCGCCAGCAGCCAAGGGGACAGGGCCGGGGGGAATGAAAAACTGTTTTTT. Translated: CASSQGDRAGGNEKLFF.

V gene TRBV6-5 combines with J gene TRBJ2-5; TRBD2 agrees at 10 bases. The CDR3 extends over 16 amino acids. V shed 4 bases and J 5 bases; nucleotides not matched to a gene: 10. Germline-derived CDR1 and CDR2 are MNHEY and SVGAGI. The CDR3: CASSFTGLAPLETQYF. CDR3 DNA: TGTGCCAGCAGTTTTACGGGACTAGCGCCTCTCGAGACCCAGTACTTC.

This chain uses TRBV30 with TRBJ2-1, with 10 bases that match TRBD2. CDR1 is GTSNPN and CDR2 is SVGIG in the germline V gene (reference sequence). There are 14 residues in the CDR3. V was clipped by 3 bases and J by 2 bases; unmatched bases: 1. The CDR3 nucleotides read TGTGCCTGGAGACTAGCGGGGCCCTACAATGAGCAGTTCTTC. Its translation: CAWRLAGPYNEQFF.

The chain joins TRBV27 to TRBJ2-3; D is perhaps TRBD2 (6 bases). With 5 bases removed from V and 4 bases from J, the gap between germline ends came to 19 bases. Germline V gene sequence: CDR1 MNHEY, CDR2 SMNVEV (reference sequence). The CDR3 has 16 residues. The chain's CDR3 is CASSPRLGGSADTQYF. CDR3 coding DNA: TGTGCCAGCAGTCCCCGATTAGGAGGGTCCGCAGATACGCAGTATTTT.